Below, 32 T cell receptor beta chains from the same sample are listed, as sequenced in a study of cytomegalovirus exposure and HLA in healthy donors. With 60 Vbeta and 13 Jbeta primers, the PCR was carried out. Here immunoSEQ multiplex PCR was the method, and the copy in TCRdb shows in-frame clones only, minus some. This sample's clone table lists approximately 130,000 clones. The sequenced sample was PBMCs. The receptors derive from a woman aged 55-69 years in good health and CMV-seronegative.

V and J are TRBV2 and TRBJ2-7; no reliable D call. The V gene lost 1 base and the J gene lost 4 bases, with 17 bases spanning the gap. Germline V lookup: CDR1 SNHLY, CDR2 FYNNEI. The CDR3 contains 16 residues. Here the CDR3 DNA reads TGTGCCAGCAGTGAAGTTGTGGCCTCCCCTCCGTACGAGCAGTACTTC. Translated, it gives CASSEVVASPPYEQYF.

The chain joins TRBV5-1 to TRBJ2-7; 15 bases match TRBD2. This CDR3 is 19 amino acids long. Per the germline V gene, CDR1 is SGHRS and CDR2 is YFSETQ. The V and J ends lost 2 bases and 2 bases, in that order; junction bases with no gene match: 11. This chain's CDR3 is CASSFPGTSGRRPAYEQYF. The CDR3 DNA reads as TGCGCCAGCAGCTTCCCCGGGACTAGCGGGAGGAGACCGGCCTACGAGCAGTACTTC.

The chain links TRBV14 to TRBJ2-1; 9 positions match TRBD2. Trimming took 0 bases from V and 9 from J; bases not matched to a gene: 18. This CDR3 comprises 19 residues. Looked up from germline, CDR1 is SGHDN and CDR2 is FVKESK. The CDR3 DNA follows: TGTGCCAGCAGCCAAGATGTATATGGGATTAGCGGGAGTTTGCGTGAGCAGTTCTTC. Translation gives CASSQDVYGISGSLREQFF.

V is TRBV9 and J is TRBJ2-5, with D possibly TRBD2 on 6 matching bases. V lost 4 bases and J 1 base, leaving 14 bases between the germline ends. This CDR3 comprises 15 residues. Looked up from germline, CDR1 is SGDLS and CDR2 is YYNGEE. CDR3 sequence (DNA): TGTGCCAGCAGCCTAACCCGGGACTTCCAAGAGACCCAGTACTTC. Translation gives CASSLTRDFQETQYF.

V gene TRBV5-1 combines with J gene TRBJ1-1, with D possibly matching TRBD1 (6 bases). The CDR3 is 14 residues long. Trimming pared 2 bases from V and 4 bases from J, leaving 12 bases between. The germline V gene encodes CDR1 SGHRS and CDR2 YFSETQ. The CDR3 sequence is CASSLAGASTEAFF. CDR3 DNA sequence: TGCGCCAGCAGCTTAGCGGGGGCCAGCACTGAAGCTTTCTTT.

This sequence joins TRBV2 and TRBJ1-5; D might be TRBD1 (6 bases). Germline V lookup: CDR1 SNHLY, CDR2 FYNNEI. Trimming took 6 bases from V and 3 from J, leaving 12 bases between them. The CDR3 sequence is 14 residues long. The CDR3 nucleotides read TGTGCCAGCAGCCAAGGGACATCCAATCAGCCCCAGCATTTT. This encodes CASSQGTSNQPQHF.

The chain uses TRBV5-1 and TRBJ2-3, with D uncertain. The CDR3 contains 13 residues. Germline V gene data show CDR1 as SGHRS and CDR2 as YFSETQ. V dropped 3 bases and J dropped 2 bases, with 7 bases sitting between them. CDR3 sequence reads: CASSSTYTDTQYF. The CDR3 DNA reads TGCGCCAGCAGCTCTACCTACACAGATACGCAGTATTTT.

The J gene is TRBJ2-5, the V gene TRBV10-3; 10 bases are a match to TRBD1. With the DNA end fitting TRBJ2-7 better, the J assignment may be wrong. The CDR3 extends over 15 amino acids. CDR1 is ENHRY and CDR2 is SYGVKD in the germline V gene. The CDR3 here is CASKGSGTGEYEQYF. DNA for the CDR3: TGTGCCTCCAAGGGTTCAGGGACAGGGGAATACGAGCAGTACTTC.

This chain connects TRBV15 to TRBJ2-6; D is possibly TRBD1 (5 bases). Trimming removed 3 bases from V and 0 bases from J, with 9 bases in between. Germline values: CDR1 LNHNV, CDR2 YYDKDF (reference sequence). The CDR3 totals 16 residues. CDR3 region: CATSSRQFSGANVLTF. The CDR3 DNA reads TGTGCCACCAGCAGCAGACAGTTCTCTGGGGCCAACGTCCTGACTTTC.

This sequence joins TRBV5-4 and TRBJ1-1, with 8 bases identical to TRBD1. Germline values: CDR1 SGHNT, CDR2 YYREEE (reference sequence). With 5 bases clipped from V and 5 bases from J, the junction kept 8 bases outside the gene matches. The CDR3 runs to 14 residues. Here the CDR3 reads CASRRTGGRTEAFF. The CDR3 nucleotides are TGTGCCAGCAGACGAACAGGGGGTAGGACTGAAGCTTTCTTT. The entire variable domain, with the rest obtained from reference TRBV5-4 and TRBJ1-1, is as follows: ETGVTQSPTHLIKTRGQQVTLRCSSQSGHNTVSWYQQALGQGPQFIFQYYREEENGRGNFPPRFSGLQFPNYSSELNVNALELDDSALYLCASRRTGGRTEAFFGQGTRLTVV.

The chain links TRBV10-3 to TRBJ2-2; D remains ambiguous. Between the trimmed V and J ends, which lost 8 bases and 5 bases, there was a span of 18 bases. The CDR3 covers 15 residues. Germline values: CDR1 ENHRY, CDR2 SYGVKD. The CDR3 DNA reads as TGTGCCATCCTATCCCCATCGGCCGGGACCGGGGAGCTGTTTTTT. Its protein product is CAILSPSAGTGELFF.

This rearrangement joins TRBV5-4 to TRBJ1-6; D perhaps matches TRBD1 (5 bases). This CDR3 is built from 16 residues. Per germline, CDR1 SGHNT and CDR2 YYREEE (reference sequence). With 2 bases removed from V and 5 bases from J, the gap between germline ends came to 14 bases. DNA of the CDR3: TGTGCCAGCAGCTTTCCGGACACCAGCAATAATTCACCCCTCCACTTT. As protein: CASSFPDTSNNSPLHF.

The chain employs TRBV10-1 and TRBJ2-1, with a tentative D call TRBD2 (6 bases). Trimming removed 6 bases from V and 2 bases from J, with 17 bases in between. Germline assignment: CDR1 WNHNN and CDR2 SYGVQD (reference sequence). CDR3 length: 16 residues. The CDR3 DNA reads TGCGCCAGCAGGGGGGACTCCCCGCCGCCCTACAATGAGCAGTTCTTC. Protein: CASRGDSPPPYNEQFF.

The rearrangement uses TRBV5-1 and TRBJ2-5; 9 bases are a match to TRBD1. Gene TRBJ2-7 matches the end of the DNA better, so the J call may be wrong. From germline, CDR1 is SGHRS and CDR2 YFSETQ. The CDR3 consists of 15 residues. CDR3 sequence reads: CASSQGQGMGYEQYF. The CDR3 nucleotides read TGCGCCAGCAGCCAGGGACAGGGTATGGGGTACGAGCAGTACTTC.

This chain uses TRBV6-6 with TRBJ1-4, with D uncertain. There are 14 residues in the CDR3. The V gene's germline CDR1 is MNHNY and CDR2 SVGAGI (reference sequence). V gave up 2 bases and J gave up 4 bases, with 8 bases separating them. The CDR3 sequence is CASSYEEVNEKLFF. The CDR3 DNA reads TGTGCCAGCAGTTACGAGGAGGTTAATGAAAAACTGTTTTTT.

The CDR3 DNA is TGTGCCAGCAGTGAAACGGCTGGAAACACCATATATTTT. Translating gives CASSETAGNTIYF. The rearrangement joins TRBV6-4 to TRBJ1-3; D gene ambiguous. The CDR3 length is 13 residues. The germline CDR1 and CDR2 sequences are MRHNA and SNTAGT. V gave up 3 bases and J gave up 2 bases, with 5 bases separating them.

This chain connects TRBV4-1 to TRBJ1-5; tentative D call: TRBD1 (6 bases). The ends were cut back, 2 bases at V and 4 bases at J, with 18 bases in the middle. The CDR3 is 17 amino acids. Germline CDR1 reads MGHRA; CDR2 reads YSYEKL. The CDR3: CASSQSQVRGPNQPQHF. Written as DNA, the CDR3 is TGCGCCAGCAGCCAATCACAAGTCAGGGGACCTAATCAGCCCCAGCATTTT.

This rearrangement joins TRBV27 to TRBJ2-7; 7 bases line up with TRBD1. The CDR3 contains 14 residues. The ends lost 6 bases at V and 3 bases at J; junction bases unmatched: 8. Germline CDR1 MNHEY, CDR2 SMNVEV (reference sequence). The CDR3 region has the DNA TGTGCCAGCAGGCGACAGGGAGTCAGCTACGAGCAGTACTTC. Translating it yields CASRRQGVSYEQYF.

The chain recombines TRBV19 with TRBJ2-7, with 10 bases matching TRBD1. V was clipped by 2 bases and J by 2 bases; unmatched bases: 6. This CDR3 has 16 amino acids. Germline V gene data show CDR1 as LNHDA and CDR2 as SQIVND (reference sequence). CDR3 DNA sequence: TGTGCCAGTAGTATAATTTACGGGACAGGGGCCTACGAGCAGTACTTC. Translation: CASSIIYGTGAYEQYF.

V gene TRBV27 combines with J gene TRBJ1-1; D is uncertain. The ends were cut back, 6 bases at V and 4 bases at J, with 15 bases in the middle. Germline-derived CDR1 and CDR2 are MNHEY and SMNVEV (reference sequence). CDR3 length: 14 residues. The CDR3 here is CASRAGGVITEAFF. CDR3 bases: TGTGCCAGCAGGGCGGGTGGTGTAATCACTGAAGCTTTCTTT.

The gene calls are TRBV4-2 and TRBJ2-3, with D possibly TRBD1 on 6 matching bases. Germline CDR1 reads LGHNA; CDR2 reads YNFKEQ. V lost 0 bases and J 2 bases, leaving 9 bases between the germline ends. The CDR3 runs to 15 residues. CDR3 residues: CASSQEQGNTDTQYF. In DNA form, the CDR3 reads TGTGCCAGCAGCCAAGAACAGGGAAACACAGATACGCAGTATTTT.

This chain connects TRBV7-9 to TRBJ1-2, with 9 bases matching TRBD1. Trimming removed 4 bases from V and 4 bases from J; junction bases left unmatched: 10. Germline lookup yields CDR1 SEHNR and CDR2 FQNEAQ (reference sequence). The CDR3 is 16 residues long. The chain's CDR3 is CASSYDADRGIYGYTF. The CDR3 DNA reads as TGTGCCAGCAGCTACGACGCGGACAGGGGTATCTATGGCTACACCTTC.

This sequence joins TRBV4-2 and TRBJ1-2; D may be TRBD1 (5 bases). Per the germline V gene, CDR1 is LGHNA and CDR2 is YNFKEQ. Trimming took off 1 base at V and 2 bases at J, with 14 bases between the two ends. The CDR3 is 16 residues long. CDR3 loop: CASSQAGTGSNYGYTF. As DNA, the CDR3 is TGTGCCAGCAGCCAAGCGGGCACAGGCTCGAACTATGGCTACACCTTC.

V usage is TRBV2 and J usage is TRBJ2-5, with D possibly matching TRBD1 (5 bases). Trimming left V 5 bases short and J 1 base short, with 8 bases between. Germline CDR1 reads SNHLY; CDR2 reads FYNNEI. The CDR3 extends over 13 amino acids. CDR3 sequence reads: CASSQGSQETQYF. As DNA, the CDR3 is TGTGCCAGCAGTCAGGGTTCCCAAGAGACCCAGTACTTC.

This rearrangement joins TRBV13 to TRBJ1-1; D gene uncertain. The V gene's germline CDR1 is PRHDT and CDR2 FYEKMQ (reference sequence). Between the trimmed V and J ends, which lost 0 bases and 1 base, there was a span of 9 bases. CDR3 size: 15 residues. The CDR3 bases are TGTGCCAGCAGCTTAGGAGGAGGAGGGAACACTGAAGCTTTCTTT. Encoded protein: CASSLGGGGNTEAFF.

This chain links TRBV5-6 with TRBJ1-3; D gene ambiguous. The CDR3 spans 15 residues. The V end was cut by 1 base, the J end by 0 bases, with 8 bases between. Germline V CDR1 and CDR2: SGHDT, YYEEEE. CDR3 protein: CASSLRYPSGNTIYF. The CDR3 DNA follows: TGTGCCAGCAGCTTGCGCTACCCCTCTGGAAACACCATATATTTT.

This chain uses TRBV15 with TRBJ2-1, with D possibly TRBD2 on 5 matching bases. V was shortened by 1 base and J by 1 base, with 17 bases between the two germline ends. The germline V gene has CDR1 LNHNV and CDR2 YYDKDF (reference sequence). This CDR3 comprises 18 residues. CDR3 region: CATSRGSRANPSYNEQFF. The CDR3 DNA reads TGTGCCACCAGCAGAGGGTCGAGGGCGAACCCATCCTACAATGAGCAGTTCTTC. Full variable domain (remainder filled in from reference TRBV15 and TRBJ2-1): DAMVIQNPRYQVTQFGKPVTLSCSQTLNHNVMYWYQQKSSQAPKLLFHYYDKDFNNEADTPDNFQSRRPNTSFCFLDIRSPGLGDTAMYLCATSRGSRANPSYNEQFFGPGTRLTVL.

The chain employs TRBV2 and TRBJ1-4, with TRBD1 identical over 8 bases. The length of the CDR3 is 15 residues. V trimming: 5 bases; J trimming: 7 bases; junction bases outside the gene matches: 9. Germline values: CDR1 SNHLY, CDR2 FYNNEI. The CDR3 loop is CASSTTGGAGEKLFF. The CDR3 DNA reads as TGTGCCAGCAGTACAACAGGGGGGGCGGGTGAAAAACTGTTTTTT.

The V call is TRBV5-1, the J call TRBJ1-6, with 8 bases matching TRBD1. The V and J ends lost 2 bases and 2 bases, in that order; junction bases with no gene match: 3. CDR3 length: 16 amino acids. Germline lookup yields CDR1 SGHRS and CDR2 YFSETQ. CDR3 nucleotide sequence: TGCGCCAGCAGCTTTGCAGGGGGCGCCTATAATTCACCCCTCCACTTT. The encoded protein is CASSFAGGAYNSPLHF.

The chain joins TRBV27 to TRBJ2-2; D might be TRBD2 (6 bases). Per germline, CDR1 MNHEY and CDR2 SMNVEV (reference sequence). V was shortened by 4 bases and J by 6 bases, with 18 bases between the two germline ends. This CDR3 has 16 amino acids. In nucleotides, the CDR3 is TGTGCCAGCAGTTCTCTCGGAGGGTTGGTCGCCGGGGAGCTGTTTTTT. This sequence encodes CASSSLGGLVAGELFF.

This chain uses TRBV10-1 with TRBJ1-2; maybe TRBD1 (6 bases). The germline V gene encodes CDR1 WNHNN and CDR2 SYGVQD (reference sequence). The germline V and J ends were trimmed by 6 bases and 8 bases, with 13 bases remaining between them. The CDR3 loop spans 12 amino acids. The CDR3 here is CASRGARGGYTF. Written as DNA, the CDR3 is TGCGCCAGCAGGGGGGCTCGCGGGGGCTACACCTTC.

The V and J genes are TRBV6-5 and TRBJ2-5, with TRBD2 matching over 11 bases. V lost 6 bases to trimming and J lost 5 bases; unmatched junction nucleotides: 8. The germline gives CDR1 MNHEY, CDR2 SVGAGI. The CDR3 sequence is 15 residues long. This CDR3 is CASSPLAGGWETQYF. For the CDR3, the DNA is TGTGCCAGCAGCCCCCTAGCGGGGGGTTGGGAGACCCAGTACTTC.